This entry lists 20 T cell receptor beta chains sequenced from one sample in a study of CD8 T cells in Susac syndrome. Random hexamers were used to reverse transcribe an amount of roughly 0.45 to 1 ug RNA. One entry per CDR3 protein results from TCRdb running MiXCR on the immunoSEQ multiplex PCR reads. The sample includes more than 75,000 distinct CDR3 sequences, about 93% seen only once; the top ten take 0.25% to 0.4%. The sample comprised CD8+ T cells from PBMCs. These receptors were obtained from a human donor in good health.

The rearrangement joins TRBV12-3 or TRBV12-4 to TRBJ1-1; 7 bases are a match to TRBD1. V was clipped by 7 bases and J by 8 bases; unmatched bases: 10. This CDR3 spans 13 amino acids. The chain's CDR3 is CASNQQGLVEAFF. The CDR3 DNA follows: TGTGCCAGCAACCAACAGGGGTTGGTGGAAGCTTTCTTT.

The chain joins TRBV20-1 to TRBJ2-1; D is unresolved. The CDR3 has 15 residues. Trimming removed 0 bases from V and 4 bases from J, with 13 bases in between. Germline CDR1 and CDR2: DFQATT and SNEGSKA (reference sequence). The CDR3 here is CSARDPPGSYNEQFF. CDR3 DNA: TGCAGTGCTAGAGATCCTCCGGGCAGTTACAATGAGCAGTTCTTC.

The chain couples TRBV5-1 to TRBJ1-2; D gene uncertain. The CDR3 totals 16 residues. Germline values: CDR1 SGHRS, CDR2 YFSETQ. V was cut by 0 bases and J by 4 bases, with 16 bases left in between. The CDR3, as DNA: TGCGCCAGCAGCTTGGAGGGAGGGAGTCCTCTCTATGGCTACACCTTC. It specifies CASSLEGGSPLYGYTF.

V usage is TRBV7-9 and J usage is TRBJ2-5; D perhaps matches TRBD2 (6 bases). V was pared by 6 bases and J by 10 bases, with 12 bases between. This CDR3 has 11 amino acids. Germline lookup yields CDR1 SEHNR and CDR2 FQNEAQ (reference sequence). The CDR3 spells CASSQGEDQYF. The CDR3 coding sequence is TGTGCCAGCAGTCAAGGGGAGGACCAGTACTTC.

This rearrangement joins TRBV3-1 to TRBJ2-7; either TRBD1 or TRBD2 may supply D (5 bases each). In germline, CDR1 is LGHDT, CDR2 YNNKEL (reference sequence). The CDR3 contains 13 residues. The germline V and J ends were trimmed by 1 base and 5 bases, with 9 bases remaining between them. The CDR3 spells CASSQGGVHEQYF. The CDR3 DNA follows: TGTGCCAGCAGCCAAGGAGGGGTCCACGAGCAGTACTTC.

The chain recombines TRBV27 with TRBJ2-5; possibly TRBD2 for D (6 bases). The CDR3 has 14 residues. V lost 5 bases, J lost 4 bases, and 14 bases lay in between. Germline-derived CDR1 and CDR2 are MNHEY and SMNVEV (reference sequence). CDR3 in DNA: TGTGCCAGCAGTCCGGTCGGGGGTTTAGAGACCCAGTACTTC. It codes for CASSPVGGLETQYF.

The rearrangement uses TRBV10-2 and TRBJ2-5, with 10 bases matching TRBD2. This CDR3 is built from 15 residues. V lost 4 bases to trimming and J lost 4 bases; unmatched junction nucleotides: 6. Germline loops: CDR1 WSHSY, CDR2 SAAADI. CDR3 amino acids: CASSGGSGGSETQYF. Written as DNA, the CDR3 is TGCGCCAGCAGTGGAGGTAGCGGGGGGTCAGAGACCCAGTACTTC.

The chain carries TRBV13 and TRBJ2-7; D may be TRBD2 (5 bases). CDR3 length: 13 amino acids. Germline V CDR1 and CDR2: PRHDT, FYEKMQ (reference sequence). V was clipped by 3 bases and J by 6 bases, with 12 bases between them. CDR3 protein: CASSLNSGSEQYF. The CDR3 DNA reads TGTGCCAGCAGCTTGAACTCGGGGAGCGAGCAGTACTTC. Full variable domain (outside the CDR3, taken from reference TRBV13 and TRBJ2-7): AAGVIQSPRHLIKEKRETATLKCYPIPRHDTVYWYQQGPGQDPQFLISFYEKMQSDKGSIPDRFSAQQFSDYHSELNMSSLELGDSALYFCASSLNSGSEQYFGPGTRLTVT.

The chain combines TRBV19 with TRBJ1-1; weak D call: TRBD1 (6 bases). CDR1 and CDR2 (germline): LNHDA, SQIVND (reference sequence). Trimming left V 4 bases short and J 2 bases short, with 17 bases between. The CDR3 extends over 16 amino acids. The CDR3 nucleotides are TGTGCCAGTAGTACCCCCAACAGGGTTGCTAACACTGAAGCTTTCTTT. Translated: CASSTPNRVANTEAFF.

CDR3 protein: CASSYGGGDRPQHF. The CDR3 DNA follows: TGTGCCAGCAGTTACGGTGGCGGGGATCGGCCCCAGCATTTT. The V call is TRBV6-2 or TRBV6-3, the J call TRBJ1-5; unclear D gene. CDR1 and CDR2 from the germline V gene are MNHEY and SVGEGT. V was clipped by 2 bases and J by 9 bases, with 14 bases between them. The CDR3 is 14 residues long.

The chain couples TRBV20-1 to TRBJ2-3; 11 bases line up with TRBD2. The CDR3 covers 15 residues. V shed 6 bases and J 3 bases; nucleotides not matched to a gene: 8. The germline V gene has CDR1 DFQATT and CDR2 SNEGSKA (reference sequence). CDR3 bases: TGCAGTGCAGATCTAGCGGGGGGAGAGACAGATACGCAGTATTTT. This sequence encodes CSADLAGGETDTQYF.

The rearrangement links TRBV10-1 to TRBJ1-2, with D perhaps matching TRBD1 (6 bases). V gave up 8 bases and J gave up 2 bases, with 12 bases separating them. This CDR3 contains 13 residues. The germline V gene encodes CDR1 WNHNN and CDR2 SYGVQD (reference sequence). The CDR3 DNA reads as TGCGCCAGCTCGGGACAAGAAAACTATGGCTACACCTTC. It translates to CASSGQENYGYTF.

V and J are TRBV13 and TRBJ2-7; D remains unclear. There are 14 residues in the CDR3. V was clipped by 0 bases and J by 0 bases, with 6 bases between them. CDR1 is PRHDT and CDR2 is FYEKMQ in the germline V gene (reference sequence). The CDR3 reads CASSLGQTSYEQYF. CDR3 nucleotide sequence: TGTGCCAGCAGCTTAGGACAGACCTCCTACGAGCAGTACTTC.

The gene calls are TRBV6-5 and TRBJ1-1; D is perhaps TRBD1 (5 bases). Germline V gene data show CDR1 as MNHEY and CDR2 as SVGAGI. The V end was cut by 4 bases, the J end by 1 base, with 13 bases between. This CDR3 is built from 15 residues. CDR3 amino acids: CASSFGNTGNTEAFF. In nucleotides, the CDR3 is TGTGCCAGCAGTTTTGGGAATACAGGGAACACTGAAGCTTTCTTT.

The chain employs TRBV3-1 and TRBJ1-2, with D unresolved. The V gene lost 1 base and the J gene lost 6 bases, with 9 bases spanning the gap. CDR3 length equals 13 residues. Germline V gene sequence: CDR1 LGHDT, CDR2 YNNKEL (reference sequence). This CDR3 is CASSQVAGNGYTF. In DNA form, the CDR3 reads TGTGCCAGCAGCCAAGTGGCGGGAAATGGCTACACCTTC. Complete variable domain (other parts from reference TRBV3-1 and TRBJ1-2): DTAVSQTPKYLVTQMGNDKSIKCEQNLGHDTMYWYKQDSKKFLKIMFSYNNKELIINETVPNRFSPKSPDKAHLNLHINSLELGDSAVYFCASSQVAGNGYTFGSGTRLTVV.

The chain combines TRBV4-1 with TRBJ2-2, with unresolved D. CDR1 and CDR2 (germline): MGHRA, YSYEKL. V was pared by 4 bases and J by 5 bases, with 17 bases between. The CDR3 consists of 16 residues. CDR3 loop: CASSRRDPTPTGELFF. For the CDR3, the DNA is TGCGCCAGCAGCCGCCGAGACCCCACCCCTACCGGGGAGCTGTTTTTT.

This CDR3 reads CASSTGQGRTEAFF. Written as DNA, the CDR3 is TGTGCCAGCAGCACGGGACAGGGACGCACTGAAGCTTTCTTT. This chain links TRBV7-9 with TRBJ1-1, with TRBD1 matching over 9 bases. Trimming at V came to 5 bases and at J to 4 bases, leaving 5 bases not matched to a gene. CDR1 is SEHNR, CDR2 FQNEAQ, per germline (reference sequence). CDR3 length: 14 amino acids.

This chain links TRBV4-2 with TRBJ1-5; TRBD1 agrees at 7 bases. V shed 4 bases and J 2 bases; nucleotides not matched to a gene: 5. CDR3 length equals 15 residues. The V gene's germline CDR1 is LGHNA and CDR2 YNFKEQ. The CDR3 nucleotides are TGTGCCAGCAGCCTAGACAGGGTGGGCAATCAGCCCCAGCATTTT. Protein sequence: CASSLDRVGNQPQHF.

V usage is TRBV7-9 and J usage is TRBJ2-3; no clear D. Germline CDR1 reads SEHNR; CDR2 reads FQNEAQ (reference sequence). Trimming removed 5 bases at V and 7 bases at J, with 16 bases between. This CDR3 is 14 amino acids long. CDR3 sequence reads: CASSPFDRAHTQYF. The CDR3 nucleotides read TGTGCCAGCAGCCCCTTCGACCGCGCGCATACGCAGTATTTT.

This chain links TRBV27 with TRBJ2-1; the D gene is possibly TRBD1 (7 bases). The germline V gene has CDR1 MNHEY and CDR2 SMNVEV (reference sequence). Between the trimmed V and J ends, which lost 6 bases and 8 bases, there was a span of 14 bases. The CDR3 consists of 13 residues. In nucleotides, the CDR3 is TGTGCCAGCAGGCAGGGGGGTTACGATGAGCAGTTCTTC. Translation gives CASRQGGYDEQFF.